This entry features one TCR beta chain sequence. Its antigen is as yet unknown. These data come from a study of Ad26.COV2.S vaccination and SARS-CoV-2 variants. Study context: The COV1001 Ad26.COV2.S trial arm included the donor. The vaccine Ad26.COV2.S was put into the muscle once, or twice with 56 days between.

Documented treatment: about 20 received Ad26.COV2.S at low or high dose, single or two shots; several received placebo; per-sample allocation not given. Collection of samples fell on day 63 after the first vaccine or placebo injection. Donor was an adult aged 18-55 years in Boston. CDR1 SNHLY and CDR2 FYNNEI come from the germline V gene. The ends were cut back, 7 bases at V and 11 bases at J, with 14 bases in the middle. The CDR3 sequence is 11 residues long. The protocol was immunoSEQ multiplex PCR, while the TCRdb copy is restricted to in-frame clones and leaves out a portion. The table includes some 340,000 clones, about 82% detected once. Study conclusions and caveats: After vaccination, substantial breadth of spike-specific CD8+ and CD4+ responses was reported.

The TCR sequence derives from a person between 18 and 59 years old who received the Ad26.COV2.S COVID-19 vaccine or a placebo. The starting material was peripheral blood, obtained in a trial of Ad26.COV2.S vaccine versus placebo. This chain connects TRBV2 to TRBJ1-2; D not resolved. The chain's CDR3 is CASIGVLEYTF. CDR3 sequence (DNA): TGTGCCAGCATCGGGGTCCTAGAGTACACCTTC.